These 18 T cell receptor beta chains share one sample of origin, sequenced in a study of a mutant IDH1 vaccine in newly diagnosed glioma. Antigen specificity for these receptors is unknown. Time point here: week 47, end of study. The study gave 300 ug of mutant IDH1 20-mer peptide per vaccine dose, with topical imiquimod. Assay: immunoSEQ multiplex PCR; the TCRdb copy retains only in-frame clones and omits some. The sample contains approximately 52,000 clones, over 60% of which appear only once. The sequences come from PBMCs, collected from a glioma patient whose treatment included an IDH1 peptide vaccine. These receptors originate from a woman aged 40 to 50 with glioma. Some clones in this sample may be carry-over from other donors' samples.

This chain connects TRBV4-3 to TRBJ2-1; 7 bases are shared with TRBD2. Germline V lookup: CDR1 LGHNA, CDR2 YSLEER. The CDR3 length is 15 residues. Unmatched junction bases numbered 6, after V lost 5 bases and J lost 2 bases. CDR3 residues: CASSGWLAAYNEQFF. CDR3 sequence (DNA): TGCGCCAGCAGCGGTTGGCTAGCGGCCTACAATGAGCAGTTCTTC.

V and J are TRBV27 and TRBJ2-7, with D perhaps given as TRBD1 or TRBD2 (5 bases each). The CDR3 extends over 15 amino acids. V shed 5 bases and J shed 0 bases, with 14 bases lying between them. Germline V gene sequence: CDR1 MNHEY, CDR2 SMNVEV (reference sequence). CDR3 sequence reads: CASSDRDRFSYEQYF. CDR3 DNA sequence: TGTGCCAGCAGTGATCGGGACCGCTTCTCCTACGAGCAGTACTTC.

V gene TRBV27 combines with J gene TRBJ1-5; D is unclear. This CDR3 region has 12 residues. CDR1 and CDR2 from the germline V gene are MNHEY and SMNVEV (reference sequence). The germline V and J ends were trimmed by 6 bases and 6 bases, with 9 bases remaining between them. For the CDR3, the DNA is TGTGCCAGCAGCGTCTCAGGTCAGCCCCAGCATTTT. It encodes CASSVSGQPQHF.

About this clone: At one of its ends the junction is not consistent with the germline gene, which may arise from a read error. The chain combines TRBV2 with TRBJ2-5; TRBD2 is a possible D gene (6 bases). Germline V gene data show CDR1 as SNHLY and CDR2 as FYNNEI. The CDR3 has 14 residues. This CDR3 reads CASTETGVQETQYF. DNA for the CDR3: TGTGCCAGCACTGAAACGGGGGTCCAAGAGACCCAGTACTTC.

This chain joins TRBV6-5 and TRBJ1-6, with unresolved D. Trimming pared 3 bases from V and 11 bases from J, leaving 11 bases between. The length of the CDR3 is 13 residues. Germline CDR1 reads MNHEY; CDR2 reads SVGAGI. CDR3 protein: CASSYLYLPPLHF. The CDR3 DNA follows: TGTGCCAGCAGTTATCTCTACCTACCACCCCTCCACTTT.

The chain links TRBV15 to TRBJ1-2; TRBD1 matches 9 bases. Germline V gives CDR1 LNHNV, CDR2 YYDKDF (reference sequence). This CDR3 has 13 residues. V lost 5 bases, J lost 6 bases, and 4 bases stayed unmatched. Here the CDR3 DNA reads TGTGCCACCAGCCCTTGGACAGGGGATGGCTACACCTTC. It codes for CATSPWTGDGYTF.

The sample holds one count of this clone. This chain's CDR3 is CASSPGGDVLTF. CDR3 nucleotides: TGTGCCAGCAGCCCCGGGGGGGACGTCCTGACTTTC. This chain joins TRBV6-5 and TRBJ2-6, with 8 positions matching TRBD2. CDR1 is MNHEY, CDR2 SVGAGI, per germline. V lost 6 bases, J lost 11 bases, and 3 bases stayed unmatched. This CDR3 comprises 12 residues.

The chain carries TRBV9 and TRBJ2-2, with D perhaps matching TRBD1 (6 bases). The V end was cut by 4 bases, the J end by 8 bases, with 12 bases between. Germline CDR1 and CDR2: SGDLS and YYNGEE. The CDR3 length is 13 residues. The CDR3 coding sequence is TGTGCCAGCAGCCTAGCAGGGGCTGGGGAGCTGTTTTTT. Protein: CASSLAGAGELFF.

This chain uses TRBV5-6 with TRBJ2-7; D possibly corresponds to TRBD2 (6 bases). The CDR3 loop spans 13 amino acids. The ends were cut back, 6 bases at V and 2 bases at J, with 12 bases in the middle. Per the germline V gene, CDR1 is SGHDT and CDR2 is YYEEEE. CDR3 nucleotides: TGTGCCAGCACCCCGGGGGTTCCCTACGAGCAGTACTTC. Its protein product is CASTPGVPYEQYF.

The rearrangement links TRBV2 to TRBJ1-3; the D gene is possibly TRBD1 (5 bases). Trimming stripped 1 base from V and 4 bases from J, with 11 bases between. The CDR3 has 15 residues. In germline, CDR1 is SNHLY, CDR2 FYNNEI. CDR3 residues: CASSEGSGRGNTIYF. Here the CDR3 DNA reads TGTGCCAGCAGTGAAGGATCAGGGAGGGGAAACACCATATATTTT. The variable domain in full, with the rest retrieved from reference TRBV2 and TRBJ1-3, is EPEVTQTPSHQVTQMGQEVILRCVPISNHLYFYWYRQILGQKVEFLVSFYNNEISEKSEIFDDQFSVERPDGSNFTLKIRSTKLEDSAMYFCASSEGSGRGNTIYFGEGSWLTVV.

The genes are TRBV9 and TRBJ2-3; tentatively, D is TRBD2 (6 bases). Germline CDR1 is SGDLS and CDR2 is YYNGEE. CDR3 length: 13 amino acids. V lost 3 bases to trimming and J lost 6 bases, with 11 bases between them. The chain's CDR3 is CASSGGGRDTQYF. CDR3 in DNA: TGTGCCAGCAGCGGGGGAGGCAGGGATACGCAGTATTTT.

This rearrangement joins TRBV2 to TRBJ1-5, with D unclear. Trimming removed 3 bases from V and 6 bases from J, with 12 bases in between. The V gene's germline CDR1 is SNHLY and CDR2 FYNNEI. The CDR3 totals 14 residues. The CDR3 coding sequence is TGTGCCAGCAGTGACCGTTTATCGGGTCAGCCCCAGCATTTT. Encoded protein: CASSDRLSGQPQHF.

The CDR3 coding sequence is TGTGCCAGCAGCGCAGGCCCGGGGCAGGGTACTGAAAAACTGTTTTTT. It encodes CASSAGPGQGTEKLFF. The gene calls are TRBV9 and TRBJ1-4, with D possibly matching TRBD1 (5 bases). Germline lookup yields CDR1 SGDLS and CDR2 YYNGEE. The CDR3 contains 16 residues. V dropped 3 bases and J dropped 7 bases, with 19 bases sitting between them.

This sequence joins TRBV6-1 and TRBJ1-1; TRBD1 aligns across 8 bases. J lost 4 bases, V lost 6 bases, and 10 bases had no gene match. CDR1 is MNHNS, CDR2 SASEGT, per germline. The CDR3 has 15 residues. The CDR3 DNA reads as TGTGCCAGCAGCGAGTACTGGACAGGGAGCACTGAAGCTTTCTTT. This sequence encodes CASSEYWTGSTEAFF.

The rearrangement links TRBV21-1 to TRBJ1-4; the DNA was not compared with TRBD1, the D call given in the table. TRBV21-1 is assigned pseudogene status. The CDR3 covers 17 residues. CDR3 sequence: CASSKAGQGGDGEKLFF. The CDR3 coding sequence is TGTGCCAGCAGCAAAGCGGGACAGGGGGGCGATGGTGAAAAACTGTTTTTT.

By share, this clone ranks as medium-sized. V and J are TRBV5-8 and TRBJ1-1; no definite D call. CDR3 size: 14 residues. Germline assignment: CDR1 SGHTS and CDR2 YDEGEE. With 4 bases removed from V and 1 base from J, the gap between germline ends came to 11 bases. CDR3 sequence: CASSPGRRNTEAFF. Written as DNA, the CDR3 is TGTGCCAGCAGCCCCGGTCGGCGGAACACTGAAGCTTTCTTT.

The V call is TRBV4-3, the J call TRBJ1-2; 7 bases match TRBD1. There are 13 residues in the CDR3. V was clipped by 3 bases and J by 6 bases; unmatched bases: 4. Germline V gene data show CDR1 as LGHNA and CDR2 as YSLEER. The CDR3 protein is CASSQTGINGYTF. CDR3 DNA: TGCGCCAGCAGCCAGACAGGGATTAATGGCTACACCTTC.

The chain uses TRBV4-1 and TRBJ2-2, with TRBD1 matching over 11 bases. Germline V lookup: CDR1 MGHRA, CDR2 YSYEKL. The CDR3 spans 16 residues. V shed 0 bases and J 6 bases; nucleotides not matched to a gene: 3. DNA of the CDR3: TGCGCCAGCAGCCAAGAATTGGGACAGGGGGCCGGGGAGCTGTTTTTT. Protein sequence: CASSQELGQGAGELFF.